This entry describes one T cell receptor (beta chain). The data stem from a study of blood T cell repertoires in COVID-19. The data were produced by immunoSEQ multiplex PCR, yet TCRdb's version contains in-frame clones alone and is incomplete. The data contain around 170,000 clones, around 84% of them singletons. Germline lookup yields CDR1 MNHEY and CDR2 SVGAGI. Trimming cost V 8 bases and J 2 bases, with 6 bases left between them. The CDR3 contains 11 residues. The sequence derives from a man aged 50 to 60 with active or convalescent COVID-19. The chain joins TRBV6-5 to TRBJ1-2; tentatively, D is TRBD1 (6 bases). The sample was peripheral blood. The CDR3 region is CASGQNYGYTF. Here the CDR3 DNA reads TGTGCCAGCGGACAGAACTATGGCTACACCTTC.